This T cell receptor beta chain was captured by sequencing in a study of T cell responses to AZD1222 COVID-19 vaccine. Produced via immunoSEQ multiplex PCR; TCRdb's table is partial and in-frame only. The sample yields 85,000 to 130,000 clones, over 75% seen once. This CDR3 contains 12 residues. Trimming left V 2 bases short and J 5 bases short, with 3 bases between. Germline V lookup: CDR1 KGHSH, CDR2 LQKENI. Material: peripheral blood, obtained on day 0 of AZD1222 vaccination. The V gene is TRBV18, the J gene TRBJ1-4; unclear D gene. The TCR originated in an adult in good health. CDR3 sequence: CASSPRNEKLFF. CDR3 bases: TGTGCCAGCTCACCAAGGAATGAAAAACTGTTTTTT.